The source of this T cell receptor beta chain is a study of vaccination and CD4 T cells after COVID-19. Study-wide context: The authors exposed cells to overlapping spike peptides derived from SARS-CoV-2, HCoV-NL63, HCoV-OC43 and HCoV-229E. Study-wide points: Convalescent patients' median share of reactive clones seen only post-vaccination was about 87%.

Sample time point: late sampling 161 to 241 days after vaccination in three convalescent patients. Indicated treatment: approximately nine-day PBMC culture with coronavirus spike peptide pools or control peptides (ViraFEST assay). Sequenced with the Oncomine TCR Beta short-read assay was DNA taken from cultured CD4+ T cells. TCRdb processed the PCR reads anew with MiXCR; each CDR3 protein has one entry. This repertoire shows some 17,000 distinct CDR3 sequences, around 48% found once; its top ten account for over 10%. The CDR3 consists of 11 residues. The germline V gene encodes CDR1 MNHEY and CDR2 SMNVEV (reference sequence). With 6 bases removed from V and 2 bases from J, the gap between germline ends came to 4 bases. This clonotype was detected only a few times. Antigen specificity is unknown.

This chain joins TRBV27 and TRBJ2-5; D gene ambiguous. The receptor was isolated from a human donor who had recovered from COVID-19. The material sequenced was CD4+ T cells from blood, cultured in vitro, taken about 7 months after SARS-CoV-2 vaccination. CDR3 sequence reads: CASRRQETQYF. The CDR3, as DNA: TGTGCCAGCAGGCGGCAAGAGACCCAGTACTTC.